This T cell receptor (beta chain) was profiled in a study of OX40 agonist ivuxolimab in advanced cancers. On the study more broadly: It was ivuxolimab, an agonistic anti-OX40 (CD134) antibody, that patients were treated with. Study findings and constraints: Normalized T-cell clonal expansion was also low in a subset of nonresponders.

Data came from immunoSEQ multiplex PCR; TCRdb stores just in-frame clones and leaves some out. The sample lists more than 40,000 clones; almost 90% were seen once. Concerning this clone: Its antigen remains unidentified.

Sequencing was performed on CD4+ or CD8+ T cells sorted from blood, taken in a trial of the OX40 agonist ivuxolimab. The sequence was obtained from an adult with an advanced solid tumor such as melanoma, head and neck, liver or kidney cancer.

CDR3 bases: TGCGCCAGCAGCTTCAACAGGGCGAATGAGCAGTTCTTC. This translates into CASSFNRANEQFF. This rearrangement joins TRBV5-1 to TRBJ2-1, with D possibly TRBD1 on 6 matching bases. V dropped 2 bases and J dropped 7 bases, with 10 bases sitting between them. This CDR3 is 13 amino acids long. Germline V gene lookup returns CDR1 SGHRS and CDR2 YFSETQ.